This is a list of T cell receptor beta chains from one sample in a study of Ad26.COV2.S vaccination and SARS-CoV-2 variants. The protocol was immunoSEQ multiplex PCR, while the TCRdb copy is restricted to in-frame clones and leaves out a portion. The data hold about 450,000 clones, with 89% observed a single time. The specimen comprised peripheral blood, sampled in a trial of Ad26.COV2.S vaccine versus placebo. The receptors originated from a person aged 18 to 59 who received the Ad26.COV2.S COVID-19 vaccine or a placebo. The CDR3 runs from the conserved cysteine through the conserved F or W. A D gene is named only where the DNA matches it firmly. A row's size may be missing; if present it is once, few, many or a size class.

.	.	TRBV2	TRBJ2-1	TGTGCCAGCCAAGGAGGCAATGAGCAGTTCTTC	CASQGGNEQFF
TRBD1	.	TRBV6-2/TRBV6-3	TRBJ2-1	TGTGCCAGCAGCCGGACAGGGGAGGCTGAGCAGTTCTTC	CASSRTGEAEQFF
TRBD2	.	TRBV2	TRBJ2-1	TGTGCCAGCAGTGACTTGTCTAGCGGACGCAATGAGCAGTTCTTC	CASSDLSSGRNEQFF
.	.	TRBV5-1	TRBJ1-4	TGCGCCAGCAGCCGGTGGGGGGCAGATGAAAAACTGTTTTTT	CASSRWGADEKLFF
.	once	TRBV4-2	TRBJ2-3	TGTGCCAGCAGCCAAGCCGACCTAAACGCAGATACGCAGTATTTT	CASSQADLNADTQYF
TRBD2	.	TRBV18	TRBJ2-2	TGTGCCAGCTCACCACCCTTTGGCGGGGGGGCGAACACCGGGGAGCTGTTTTTT	CASSPPFGGGANTGELFF
.	.	TRBV6-1	TRBJ1-2	TGTGCCAGCAGGGAAGGGCCGACGAGGGAAGGCTACACCTTC	CASREGPTREGYTF
.	.	TRBV10-3	TRBJ1-3	TGTGCCATCAGTGAGTCGAGGCACTCTTCTGGAAACACCATATATTTT	CAISESRHSSGNTIYF
TRBD1	.	TRBV7-2	TRBJ1-4	TGTGCCAGCAGCTCACCGGGACAGGGCAGGGAAAAACTGTTTTTT	CASSSPGQGREKLFF
TRBD1	.	TRBV4-2	TRBJ1-1	TGTGCCAGCAGCCCCGACCAGACAGGGGGTACTGAAGCTTTCTTT	CASSPDQTGGTEAFF